This is a list of T cell receptor beta chains from one sample in a study of vaccination and CD4 T cells after COVID-19. No antigen has been assigned to these receptors. One entry per CDR3 protein results from TCRdb running MiXCR on the PCR reads. This sample has some 10,000 distinct CDR3 sequences, with roughly 73% found just once. Sequencing was done on a sample of CD4+ T cells from blood, cultured in vitro. The receptors originated from a human donor who had recovered from COVID-19. CDR3s include the opening cysteine and the closing phenylalanine or tryptophan. A D gene is named only where the DNA matches it firmly. Clone size is stated in some rows and not others, as once, few, many or a class when expanded.

v_gene: TRBV20-1
abundance: NA
j_gene: TRBJ1-5
d_gene: TRBD1
CDR3aa: CSAWKPGGQPQHF
CDR3nt: TGCAGTGCTTGGAAGCCAGGGGGCCAGCCCCAGCATTTT

v_gene: TRBV6-2/TRBV6-3
abundance: NA
j_gene: TRBJ1-2
d_gene: NA
CDR3aa: CASSFNRVGYTF
CDR3nt: TGTGCCAGCAGTTTCAACAGGGTTGGCTACACCTTC

v_gene: TRBV6-2/TRBV6-3
abundance: medium-sized
j_gene: TRBJ2-2
d_gene: TRBD2
CDR3aa: CASRKLAVNTGELFF
CDR3nt: TGTGCCAGCAGAAAGCTAGCGGTGAACACCGGGGAGCTGTTTTTT

v_gene: TRBV20-1
abundance: NA
j_gene: TRBJ1-5
d_gene: NA
CDR3aa: CSARPDGNQPQHF
CDR3nt: TGCAGTGCTAGACCGGACGGAAATCAGCCCCAGCATTTT

v_gene: TRBV28
abundance: few
j_gene: TRBJ1-2
d_gene: TRBD1
CDR3aa: CASSLGQPNYGYTF
CDR3nt: TGTGCCAGCAGTTTGGGACAGCCAAACTATGGCTACACCTTC

v_gene: TRBV28
abundance: NA
j_gene: TRBJ1-5
d_gene: NA
CDR3aa: CASIRARNQPQHF
CDR3nt: TGTGCCAGCATCCGAGCTAGGAATCAGCCCCAGCATTTT

v_gene: TRBV20-1
abundance: NA
j_gene: TRBJ2-2
d_gene: NA
CDR3aa: CSAEVGANTGELFF
CDR3nt: TGCAGTGCTGAAGTCGGCGCGAACACCGGGGAGCTGTTTTTT

v_gene: TRBV20-1
abundance: NA
j_gene: TRBJ2-5
d_gene: NA
CDR3aa: CSAQGPETQYF
CDR3nt: TGCAGTGCCCAGGGTCCAGAGACCCAGTACTTC

v_gene: TRBV7-2
abundance: NA
j_gene: TRBJ1-5
d_gene: NA
CDR3aa: CASSLVGQPQHF
CDR3nt: TGTGCCAGCAGCTTGGTGGGTCAGCCCCAGCATTTT

v_gene: TRBV19
abundance: NA
j_gene: TRBJ1-2
d_gene: NA
CDR3aa: CASSILSRVAGYTF
CDR3nt: TGTGCCAGTAGTATACTCTCTCGGGTTGCTGGCTACACCTTC

v_gene: TRBV28
abundance: NA
j_gene: TRBJ1-2
d_gene: NA
CDR3aa: CASEANYGYTF
CDR3nt: TGTGCCAGCGAAGCGAACTATGGCTACACCTTC

v_gene: TRBV20-1
abundance: once
j_gene: TRBJ2-7
d_gene: NA
CDR3aa: CSAPERISPYEQYF
CDR3nt: TGCAGTGCTCCCGAGAGAATCTCCCCCTACGAGCAGTACTTC

v_gene: TRBV2
abundance: NA
j_gene: TRBJ1-6
d_gene: NA
CDR3aa: CASTRTDNSPLHF
CDR3nt: TGTGCCAGCACTAGGACAGATAATTCACCCCTCCACTTT

v_gene: TRBV20-1
abundance: NA
j_gene: TRBJ1-6
d_gene: NA
CDR3aa: CSATVRSSLHF
CDR3nt: TGCAGTGCTACCGTCAGGTCCTCGCTCCACTTT

v_gene: TRBV28
abundance: NA
j_gene: TRBJ1-1
d_gene: NA
CDR3aa: CATDGNTEAFF
CDR3nt: TGTGCCACAGACGGGAACACTGAAGCTTTCTTT

v_gene: TRBV11-3
abundance: few
j_gene: TRBJ2-5
d_gene: NA
CDR3aa: CASSLEYQETQYF
CDR3nt: TGTGCCAGCAGCTTAGAGTACCAAGAGACCCAGTACTTC

v_gene: TRBV7-7
abundance: once
j_gene: TRBJ2-5
d_gene: TRBD1
CDR3aa: CASSRQGVETQYF
CDR3nt: TGTGCCAGCAGCCGACAGGGAGTTGAGACCCAGTACTTC

v_gene: TRBV20-1
abundance: NA
j_gene: TRBJ1-5
d_gene: NA
CDR3aa: CSARVYSNQPQHF
CDR3nt: TGCAGTGCTAGGGTCTATAGCAATCAGCCCCAGCATTTT

v_gene: TRBV7-8
abundance: NA
j_gene: TRBJ2-3
d_gene: NA
CDR3aa: CASSPMGDTQYF
CDR3nt: TGTGCCAGCAGCCCAATGGGAGATACGCAGTATTTT

v_gene: TRBV6-5
abundance: NA
j_gene: TRBJ2-3
d_gene: NA
CDR3aa: CASSSDRAPGRDTQYF
CDR3nt: TGTGCCAGCAGTTCGGACCGGGCACCCGGGAGAGATACGCAGTATTTT

v_gene: TRBV25-1
abundance: few
j_gene: TRBJ1-1
d_gene: NA
CDR3aa: CASSDGLRTEAFF
CDR3nt: TGTGCCAGCAGTGATGGTTTGAGGACTGAAGCTTTCTTT

v_gene: TRBV6-1
abundance: medium-sized
j_gene: TRBJ2-5
d_gene: TRBD2
CDR3aa: CASSPMASGKETQYF
CDR3nt: TGTGCCAGCAGTCCCATGGCTAGCGGGAAAGAGACCCAGTACTTC

v_gene: TRBV30
abundance: NA
j_gene: TRBJ1-6
d_gene: TRBD1
CDR3aa: CAWSDSDRVHHF
CDR3nt: TGTGCCTGGAGTGACTCCGACAGGGTCCACCACTTT

v_gene: TRBV15
abundance: NA
j_gene: TRBJ1-6
d_gene: TRBD1
CDR3aa: CATSGTGGNNSPLHF
CDR3nt: TGTGCCACCAGCGGGACAGGGGGCAATAATTCACCCCTCCACTTT

v_gene: TRBV7-3
abundance: NA
j_gene: TRBJ2-1
d_gene: TRBD2
CDR3aa: CASSLTTAGAREQFF
CDR3nt: TGTGCCAGCAGCTTAACAACAGCGGGAGCTCGGGAGCAGTTCTTC

v_gene: TRBV7-8
abundance: few
j_gene: TRBJ2-7
d_gene: NA
CDR3aa: CASSLGGPSYEQYF
CDR3nt: TGTGCCAGCAGCTTAGGAGGACCCTCCTACGAGCAGTACTTC

v_gene: TRBV27
abundance: NA
j_gene: TRBJ1-2
d_gene: TRBD1
CDR3aa: CASSLNTGGVYGYTF
CDR3nt: TGTGCCAGCAGTTTAAATACAGGGGGGGTCTATGGCTACACCTTC

v_gene: TRBV20-1
abundance: once
j_gene: TRBJ1-1
d_gene: TRBD1
CDR3aa: CSAQGGANTEAFF
CDR3nt: TGCAGTGCTCAAGGGGGCGCGAACACTGAAGCTTTCTTT

v_gene: TRBV20-1
abundance: once
j_gene: TRBJ2-3
d_gene: TRBD1
CDR3aa: CSAIPDRGGGTDTQYF
CDR3nt: TGCAGTGCTATTCCCGACAGGGGAGGTGGCACAGATACGCAGTATTTT

v_gene: TRBV20-1
abundance: NA
j_gene: TRBJ1-6
d_gene: TRBD1
CDR3aa: CSAAGTAYNSPLHF
CDR3nt: TGCAGTGCTGCCGGGACAGCCTATAATTCACCCCTCCACTTT

v_gene: TRBV7-7
abundance: NA
j_gene: TRBJ2-5
d_gene: TRBD1
CDR3aa: CASSYGQGAEETQYF
CDR3nt: TGTGCCAGCAGCTACGGGCAGGGGGCAGAGGAGACCCAGTACTTC

v_gene: TRBV20-1
abundance: NA
j_gene: TRBJ1-6
d_gene: TRBD1
CDR3aa: CSAGDSNYNSPLHF
CDR3nt: TGCAGTGCTGGGGACAGCAATTATAATTCACCCCTCCACTTT

v_gene: TRBV28
abundance: NA
j_gene: TRBJ1-5
d_gene: NA
CDR3aa: CASSRFGMRGQPQHF
CDR3nt: TGTGCCAGCAGTCGGTTTGGGATGAGAGGTCAGCCCCAGCATTTT

v_gene: TRBV20-1
abundance: NA
j_gene: TRBJ2-3
d_gene: TRBD2
CDR3aa: CSAGGGWSSTDTQYF
CDR3nt: TGCAGTGCCGGGGGGGGCTGGTCAAGCACAGATACGCAGTATTTT

v_gene: TRBV6-5
abundance: NA
j_gene: TRBJ1-1
d_gene: NA
CDR3aa: CASSYGGSLTEAFF
CDR3nt: TGTGCCAGCAGTTACGGGGGCTCCTTGACTGAAGCTTTCTTT

v_gene: TRBV20-1
abundance: NA
j_gene: TRBJ2-3
d_gene: TRBD2
CDR3aa: CSATLAGGSDTQYF
CDR3nt: TGCAGTGCTACACTAGCGGGAGGGTCAGATACGCAGTATTTT

v_gene: TRBV5-4
abundance: NA
j_gene: TRBJ2-3
d_gene: NA
CDR3aa: CASSSWEGAADTQYF
CDR3nt: TGTGCCAGCAGCTCCTGGGAGGGGGCGGCGGATACGCAGTATTTT

v_gene: TRBV6-1
abundance: NA
j_gene: TRBJ2-1
d_gene: NA
CDR3aa: CASSPRGRNAYNEQFF
CDR3nt: TGTGCCAGCAGCCCTAGGGGACGCAACGCCTACAATGAGCAGTTCTTC

v_gene: TRBV20-1
abundance: NA
j_gene: TRBJ2-1
d_gene: NA
CDR3aa: CSASKDSTGSRQFF
CDR3nt: TGCAGTGCTAGTAAGGACTCCACTGGTTCCCGGCAGTTCTTC

v_gene: TRBV7-2
abundance: NA
j_gene: TRBJ1-1
d_gene: NA
CDR3aa: CASRTRVANTEAFF
CDR3nt: TGTGCCAGCAGGACGAGGGTGGCGAACACTGAAGCTTTCTTT

v_gene: TRBV7-9
abundance: NA
j_gene: TRBJ2-4
d_gene: NA
CDR3aa: CASSPVANIQYF
CDR3nt: TGTGCCAGCAGCCCAGTAGCCAACATTCAGTACTTC

v_gene: TRBV12-3/TRBV12-4
abundance: once
j_gene: TRBJ1-1
d_gene: NA
CDR3aa: CASSLTFGGNTEAFF
CDR3nt: TGTGCCAGCAGTCTCACTTTCGGCGGGAACACTGAAGCTTTCTTT

v_gene: TRBV27
abundance: NA
j_gene: TRBJ2-7
d_gene: NA
CDR3aa: CASTPEQYF
CDR3nt: TGTGCCAGCACCCCTGAGCAGTACTTC

v_gene: TRBV20-1
abundance: NA
j_gene: TRBJ2-7
d_gene: NA
CDR3aa: CSARRTGLAPYEQYF
CDR3nt: TGCAGTGCTAGGCGGACCGGCTTGGCGCCCTACGAGCAGTACTTC

v_gene: TRBV9
abundance: NA
j_gene: TRBJ2-7
d_gene: TRBD2
CDR3aa: CASSPREGGSYEQYF
CDR3nt: TGTGCCAGCAGCCCCCGGGAGGGTGGCTCCTACGAGCAGTACTTC

v_gene: TRBV15
abundance: NA
j_gene: TRBJ1-1
d_gene: NA
CDR3aa: CATSRRRTNTEAFF
CDR3nt: TGTGCCACCAGCAGAAGACGAACCAACACTGAAGCTTTCTTT

v_gene: TRBV10-3
abundance: NA
j_gene: TRBJ2-5
d_gene: TRBD1
CDR3aa: CAIRGTAQETQYF
CDR3nt: TGTGCCATCAGAGGGACAGCCCAAGAGACCCAGTACTTC

v_gene: TRBV24-1
abundance: NA
j_gene: TRBJ1-2
d_gene: TRBD1
CDR3aa: CATSEKGAGGYTF
CDR3nt: TGTGCCACCAGTGAAAAGGGGGCAGGGGGCTACACCTTC

v_gene: TRBV7-8
abundance: NA
j_gene: TRBJ2-7
d_gene: NA
CDR3aa: CASSLVGRDKREQYF
CDR3nt: TGTGCCAGCAGCTTAGTTGGCAGGGATAAGCGCGAGCAGTACTTC

v_gene: TRBV6-2/TRBV6-3
abundance: NA
j_gene: TRBJ2-1
d_gene: TRBD2
CDR3aa: CASSYGGSGRFSFF
CDR3nt: TGTGCCAGCAGTTACGGCGGTAGCGGGAGATTCTCGTTCTTC

v_gene: TRBV20-1
abundance: few
j_gene: TRBJ1-1
d_gene: NA
CDR3aa: CSARAQVAEAFF
CDR3nt: TGCAGTGCTAGGGCCCAGGTCGCTGAAGCTTTCTTT

v_gene: TRBV2
abundance: few
j_gene: TRBJ1-5
d_gene: TRBD1
CDR3aa: CASSRGQAGAAQHF
CDR3nt: TGTGCCAGCAGTCGGGGACAGGCGGGTGCGGCCCAGCATTTT

v_gene: TRBV5-1
abundance: NA
j_gene: TRBJ1-2
d_gene: TRBD1
CDR3aa: CASSLPGQGSGYTF
CDR3nt: TGCGCCAGCAGCTTACCGGGACAGGGGTCTGGCTACACCTTC

v_gene: TRBV7-8
abundance: NA
j_gene: TRBJ2-7
d_gene: NA
CDR3aa: CASSGRDKPDSYEQYF
CDR3nt: TGTGCCAGCAGCGGGCGGGACAAGCCCGATTCCTACGAGCAGTACTTC

v_gene: TRBV21-1
abundance: NA
j_gene: TRBJ2-3
d_gene: NA
CDR3aa: CASSKIRGTDTQYF
CDR3nt: TGTGCCAGCAGCAAAATCCGAGGCACAGATACGCAGTATTTT

v_gene: TRBV20-1
abundance: NA
j_gene: TRBJ2-7
d_gene: NA
CDR3aa: CSALPGAQQYF
CDR3nt: TGCAGTGCTCTCCCGGGGGCCCAGCAGTACTTC

v_gene: TRBV7-2
abundance: NA
j_gene: TRBJ2-7
d_gene: NA
CDR3aa: CASSLGTEQYF
CDR3nt: TGTGCCAGCAGCTTAGGGACCGAGCAGTACTTC

v_gene: TRBV21-1
abundance: NA
j_gene: TRBJ2-7
d_gene: NA
CDR3aa: CASSYREVYEQYF
CDR3nt: TGTGCCAGCAGCTACCGAGAGGTCTACGAGCAGTACTTC